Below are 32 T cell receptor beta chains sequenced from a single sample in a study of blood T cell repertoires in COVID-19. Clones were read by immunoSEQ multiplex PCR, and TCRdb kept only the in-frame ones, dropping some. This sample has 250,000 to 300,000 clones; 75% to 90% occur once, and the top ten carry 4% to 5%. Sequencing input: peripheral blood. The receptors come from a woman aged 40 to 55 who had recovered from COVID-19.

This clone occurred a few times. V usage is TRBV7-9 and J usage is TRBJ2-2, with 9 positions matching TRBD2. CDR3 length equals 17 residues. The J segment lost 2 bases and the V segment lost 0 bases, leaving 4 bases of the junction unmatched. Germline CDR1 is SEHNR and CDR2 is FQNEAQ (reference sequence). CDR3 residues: CASSLAFSGSNTGELFF. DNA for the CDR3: TGTGCCAGCAGCTTAGCCTTTAGCGGGAGCAACACCGGGGAGCTGTTTTTT.

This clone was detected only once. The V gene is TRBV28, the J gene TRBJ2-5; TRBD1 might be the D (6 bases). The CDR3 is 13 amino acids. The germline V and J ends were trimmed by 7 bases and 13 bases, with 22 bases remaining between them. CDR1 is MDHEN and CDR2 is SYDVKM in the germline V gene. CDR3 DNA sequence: TGTGCCAGCACGACCGGGACAACCTCCCCTCCGTACTTC. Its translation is CASTTGTTSPPYF.

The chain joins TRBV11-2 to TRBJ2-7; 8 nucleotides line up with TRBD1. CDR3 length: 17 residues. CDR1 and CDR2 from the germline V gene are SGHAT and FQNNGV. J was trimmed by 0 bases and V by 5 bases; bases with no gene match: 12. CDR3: CASSHGWGQASSYEQYF. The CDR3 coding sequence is TGTGCCAGCAGCCATGGCTGGGGACAGGCAAGCTCCTACGAGCAGTACTTC.

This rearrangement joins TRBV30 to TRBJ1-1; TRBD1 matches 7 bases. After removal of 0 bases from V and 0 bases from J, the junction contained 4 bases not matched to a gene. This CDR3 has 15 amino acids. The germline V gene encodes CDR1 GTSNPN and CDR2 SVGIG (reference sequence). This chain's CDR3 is CAWSVRGLMNTEAFF. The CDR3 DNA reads TGTGCCTGGAGTGTAAGGGGGCTGATGAACACTGAAGCTTTCTTT.

The CDR3 protein is CASSAEQIYGYTF. CDR3 sequence (DNA): TGTGCCAGCAGTGCTGAACAGATCTATGGCTACACCTTC. The genes are TRBV2 and TRBJ1-2; D remains ambiguous. The V gene lost 4 bases and the J gene lost 4 bases, with 10 bases spanning the gap. There are 13 residues in the CDR3. Germline V gives CDR1 SNHLY, CDR2 FYNNEI. Full variable domain (remainder filled in from reference TRBV2 and TRBJ1-2): EPEVTQTPSHQVTQMGQEVILRCVPISNHLYFYWYRQILGQKVEFLVSFYNNEISEKSEIFDDQFSVERPDGSNFTLKIRSTKLEDSAMYFCASSAEQIYGYTFGSGTRLTVV.

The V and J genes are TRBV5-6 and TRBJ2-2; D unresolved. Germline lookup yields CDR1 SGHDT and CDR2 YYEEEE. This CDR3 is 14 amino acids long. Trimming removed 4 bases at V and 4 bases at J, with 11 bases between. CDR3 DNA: TGTGCCAGCAGCCCCACATTCCGCACCGGGGAGCTGTTTTTT. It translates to CASSPTFRTGELFF.

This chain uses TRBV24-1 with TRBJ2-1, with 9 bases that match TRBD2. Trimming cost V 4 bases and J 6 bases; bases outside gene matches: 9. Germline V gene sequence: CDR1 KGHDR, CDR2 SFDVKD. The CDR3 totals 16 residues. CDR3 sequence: CATSESSGMRSNEQFF. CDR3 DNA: TGTGCCACCAGTGAATCTAGCGGGATGAGGTCCAATGAGCAGTTCTTC.

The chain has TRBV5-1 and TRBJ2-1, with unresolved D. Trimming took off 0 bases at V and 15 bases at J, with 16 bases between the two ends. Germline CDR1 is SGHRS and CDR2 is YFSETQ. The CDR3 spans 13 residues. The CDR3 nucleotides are TGCGCCAGCAGCTTGGAGCCTCGGGTATCTCTGTTCTTC. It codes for CASSLEPRVSLFF.

This chain's CDR3 is CASKEGQYSSPLHF. CDR3 in DNA: TGTGCCAGCAAAGAAGGACAGTACTCGTCACCCCTCCACTTT. The chain links TRBV6-5 to TRBJ1-6; D possibly corresponds to TRBD1 (6 bases). CDR1 and CDR2 from the germline V gene are MNHEY and SVGAGI. This CDR3 contains 14 residues. V shed 7 bases and J shed 10 bases, with 17 bases lying between them.

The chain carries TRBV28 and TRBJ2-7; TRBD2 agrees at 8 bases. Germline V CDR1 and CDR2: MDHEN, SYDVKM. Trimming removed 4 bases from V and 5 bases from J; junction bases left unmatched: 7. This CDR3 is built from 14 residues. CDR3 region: CASSYGLARHEQYF. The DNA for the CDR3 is TGTGCCAGCAGTTACGGACTAGCTCGCCACGAGCAGTACTTC.

CDR3 nucleotide sequence: TGTGCCAGCAGTGGGGCACAGGTCGAAGCTTTCTTT. This translates into CASSGAQVEAFF. The chain links TRBV2 to TRBJ1-1; tentatively, D is TRBD1 (5 bases). V dropped 4 bases and J dropped 8 bases, with 11 bases sitting between them. The germline CDR1 and CDR2 sequences are SNHLY and FYNNEI. This CDR3 has 12 residues.

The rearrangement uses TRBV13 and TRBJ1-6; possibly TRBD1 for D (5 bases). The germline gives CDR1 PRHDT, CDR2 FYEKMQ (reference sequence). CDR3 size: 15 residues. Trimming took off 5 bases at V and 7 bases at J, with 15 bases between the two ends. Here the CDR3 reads CASSPTGTFNSPLHF. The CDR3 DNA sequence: TGTGCCAGCAGCCCGACCGGGACTTTCAATTCACCCCTCCACTTT.

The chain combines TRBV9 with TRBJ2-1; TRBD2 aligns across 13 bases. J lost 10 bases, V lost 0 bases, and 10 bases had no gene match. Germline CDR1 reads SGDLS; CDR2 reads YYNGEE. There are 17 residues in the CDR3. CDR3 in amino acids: CASSVGGRTSGGQEQFF. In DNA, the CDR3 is TGTGCCAGCAGCGTAGGAGGTAGGACTAGCGGGGGTCAAGAGCAGTTCTTC.

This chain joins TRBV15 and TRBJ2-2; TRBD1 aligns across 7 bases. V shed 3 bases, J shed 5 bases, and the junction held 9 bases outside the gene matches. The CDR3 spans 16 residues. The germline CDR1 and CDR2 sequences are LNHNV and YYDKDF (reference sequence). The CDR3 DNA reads TGTGCCACCAGCAGGGAGAGGACAGGACGTACCGGGGAGCTGTTTTTT. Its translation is CATSRERTGRTGELFF. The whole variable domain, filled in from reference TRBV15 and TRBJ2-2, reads DAMVIQNPRYQVTQFGKPVTLSCSQTLNHNVMYWYQQKSSQAPKLLFHYYDKDFNNEADTPDNFQSRRPNTSFCFLDIRSPGLGDTAMYLCATSRERTGRTGELFFGEGSRLTVL.

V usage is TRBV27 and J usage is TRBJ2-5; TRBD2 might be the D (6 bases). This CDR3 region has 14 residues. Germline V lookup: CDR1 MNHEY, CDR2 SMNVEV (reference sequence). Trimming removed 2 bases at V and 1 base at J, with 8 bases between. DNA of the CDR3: TGTGCCAGCAGTTTACTCGGGAGCCAAGAGACCCAGTACTTC. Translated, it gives CASSLLGSQETQYF.

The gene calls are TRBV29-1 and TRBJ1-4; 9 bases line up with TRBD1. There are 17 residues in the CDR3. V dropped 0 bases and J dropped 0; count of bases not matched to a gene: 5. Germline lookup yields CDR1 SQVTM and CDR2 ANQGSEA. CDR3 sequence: CSVEDYRGLATNEKLFF. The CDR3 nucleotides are TGCAGCGTTGAAGATTACAGGGGGCTTGCAACTAATGAAAAACTGTTTTTT.

CDR3 nucleotide sequence: TGTGCCAGCACCCCAGACAGGAAAACCGGGGAGCTGTTTTTT. Translation gives CASTPDRKTGELFF. The rearrangement uses TRBV5-8 and TRBJ2-2; tentative D call: TRBD1 (6 bases). CDR1 is SGHTS and CDR2 is YDEGEE in the germline V gene. Trimming stripped 6 bases from V and 5 bases from J, with 14 bases between. This CDR3 contains 14 residues.

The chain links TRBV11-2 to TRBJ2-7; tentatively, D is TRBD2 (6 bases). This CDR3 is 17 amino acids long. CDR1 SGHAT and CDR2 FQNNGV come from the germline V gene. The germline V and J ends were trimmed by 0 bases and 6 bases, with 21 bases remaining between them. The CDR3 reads CASSLDARGLAWREQYF. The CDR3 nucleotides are TGTGCCAGCAGCTTAGATGCAAGGGGACTTGCCTGGCGCGAGCAGTACTTC.

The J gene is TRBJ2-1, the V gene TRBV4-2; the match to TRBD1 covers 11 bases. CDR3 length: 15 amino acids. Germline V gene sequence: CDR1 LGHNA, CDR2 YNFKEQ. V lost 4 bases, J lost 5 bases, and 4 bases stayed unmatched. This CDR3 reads CASSRGQGVDNEQFF. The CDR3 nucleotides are TGTGCCAGCAGCCGGGGACAGGGGGTAGACAATGAGCAGTTCTTC.

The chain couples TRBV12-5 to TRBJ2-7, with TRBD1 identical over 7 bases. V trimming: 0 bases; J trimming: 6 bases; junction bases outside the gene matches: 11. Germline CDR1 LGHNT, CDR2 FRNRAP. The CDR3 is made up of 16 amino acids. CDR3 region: CASGLVLGRGSLEQYF. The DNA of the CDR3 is TGTGCTAGTGGTTTGGTACTCGGCAGGGGGTCGCTCGAGCAGTACTTC. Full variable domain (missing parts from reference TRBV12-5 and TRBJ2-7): DARVTQTPRHKVTEMGQEVTMRCQPILGHNTVFWYRQTMMQGLELLAYFRNRAPLDDSGMPKDRFSAEMPDATLATLKIQPSEPRDSAVYFCASGLVLGRGSLEQYFGPGTRLTVT.

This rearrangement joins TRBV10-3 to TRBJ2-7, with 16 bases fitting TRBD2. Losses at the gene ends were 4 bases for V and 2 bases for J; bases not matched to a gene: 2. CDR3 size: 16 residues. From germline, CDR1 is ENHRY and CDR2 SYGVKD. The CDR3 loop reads CAISGGLAGGTYEQYV. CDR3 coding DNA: TGTGCCATCAGTGGGGGACTAGCGGGAGGGACCTACGAGCAGTACGTC.

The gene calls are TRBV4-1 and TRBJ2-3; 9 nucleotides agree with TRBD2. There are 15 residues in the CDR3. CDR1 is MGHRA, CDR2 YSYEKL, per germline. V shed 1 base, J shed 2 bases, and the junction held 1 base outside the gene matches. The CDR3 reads CASSQASGDTDTQYF. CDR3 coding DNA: TGCGCCAGCAGCCAAGCTAGCGGGGACACAGATACGCAGTATTTT.

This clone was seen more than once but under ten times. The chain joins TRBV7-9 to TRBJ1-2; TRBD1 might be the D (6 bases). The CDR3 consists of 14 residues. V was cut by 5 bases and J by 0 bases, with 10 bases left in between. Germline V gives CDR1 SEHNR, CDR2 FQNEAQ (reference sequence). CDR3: CASSKQGANYGYTF. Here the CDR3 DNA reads TGTGCCAGCAGCAAACAGGGAGCTAACTATGGCTACACCTTC.

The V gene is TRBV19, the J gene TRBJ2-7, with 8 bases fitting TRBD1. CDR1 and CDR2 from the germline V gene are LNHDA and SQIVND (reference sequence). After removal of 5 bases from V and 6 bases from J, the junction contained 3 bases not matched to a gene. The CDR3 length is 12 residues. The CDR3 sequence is CASSVDRGEQYF. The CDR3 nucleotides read TGTGCCAGTAGTGTCGACAGGGGCGAGCAGTACTTC.

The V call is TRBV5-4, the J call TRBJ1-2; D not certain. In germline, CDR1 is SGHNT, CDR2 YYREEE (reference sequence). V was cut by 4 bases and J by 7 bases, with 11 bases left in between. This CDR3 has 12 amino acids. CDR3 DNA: TGTGCCAGCAGCCCCGGGTGGAGTGGCTACACCTTC. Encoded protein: CASSPGWSGYTF.

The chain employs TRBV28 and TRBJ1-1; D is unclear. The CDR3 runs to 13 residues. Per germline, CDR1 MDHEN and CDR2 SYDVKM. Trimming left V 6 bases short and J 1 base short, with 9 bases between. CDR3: CASRRGQNTEAFF. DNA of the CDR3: TGTGCCAGCAGGCGCGGTCAGAACACTGAAGCTTTCTTT.

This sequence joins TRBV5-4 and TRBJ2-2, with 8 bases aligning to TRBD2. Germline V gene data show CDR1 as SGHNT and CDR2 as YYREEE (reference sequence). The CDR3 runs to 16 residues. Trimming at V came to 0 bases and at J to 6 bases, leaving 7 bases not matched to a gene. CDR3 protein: CASSLDVSGRAGELFF. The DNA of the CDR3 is TGTGCCAGCAGCTTGGACGTCAGCGGGAGAGCCGGGGAGCTGTTTTTT.

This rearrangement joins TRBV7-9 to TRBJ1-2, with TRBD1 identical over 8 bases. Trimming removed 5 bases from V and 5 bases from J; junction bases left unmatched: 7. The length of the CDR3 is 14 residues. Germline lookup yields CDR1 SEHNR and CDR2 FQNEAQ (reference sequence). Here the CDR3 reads CASSRGQGSYGYTF. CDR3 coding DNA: TGTGCCAGCAGCCGCGGACAGGGTTCGTATGGCTACACCTTC.

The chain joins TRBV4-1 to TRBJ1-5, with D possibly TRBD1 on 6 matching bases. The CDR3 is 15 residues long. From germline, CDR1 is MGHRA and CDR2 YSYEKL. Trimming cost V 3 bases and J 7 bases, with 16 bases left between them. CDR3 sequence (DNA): TGCGCCAGCAGCCACCTTACAGGGTACCTCCAGCCCCAGCATTTT. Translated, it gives CASSHLTGYLQPQHF.

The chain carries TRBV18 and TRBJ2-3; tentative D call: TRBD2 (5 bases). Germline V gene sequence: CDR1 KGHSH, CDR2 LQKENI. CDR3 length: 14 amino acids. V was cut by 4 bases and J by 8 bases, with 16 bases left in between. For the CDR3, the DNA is TGTGCCAGCTCACACCGGGATCCTCCCCGTACGCAGTATTTT. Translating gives CASSHRDPPRTQYF.

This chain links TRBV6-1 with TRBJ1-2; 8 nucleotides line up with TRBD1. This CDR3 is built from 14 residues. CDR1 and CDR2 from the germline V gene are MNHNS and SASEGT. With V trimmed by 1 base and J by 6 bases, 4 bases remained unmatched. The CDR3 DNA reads TGTGCCAGCAGTGAAGTCGTGGACAGGGATGGCTACACCTTC. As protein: CASSEVVDRDGYTF.

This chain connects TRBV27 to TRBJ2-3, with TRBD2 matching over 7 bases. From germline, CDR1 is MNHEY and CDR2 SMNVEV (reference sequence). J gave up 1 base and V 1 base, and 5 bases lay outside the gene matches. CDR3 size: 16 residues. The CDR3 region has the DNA TGTGCCAGCAGTTTATGGGGAGGGCGAGGCACAGATACGCAGTATTTT. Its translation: CASSLWGGRGTDTQYF.